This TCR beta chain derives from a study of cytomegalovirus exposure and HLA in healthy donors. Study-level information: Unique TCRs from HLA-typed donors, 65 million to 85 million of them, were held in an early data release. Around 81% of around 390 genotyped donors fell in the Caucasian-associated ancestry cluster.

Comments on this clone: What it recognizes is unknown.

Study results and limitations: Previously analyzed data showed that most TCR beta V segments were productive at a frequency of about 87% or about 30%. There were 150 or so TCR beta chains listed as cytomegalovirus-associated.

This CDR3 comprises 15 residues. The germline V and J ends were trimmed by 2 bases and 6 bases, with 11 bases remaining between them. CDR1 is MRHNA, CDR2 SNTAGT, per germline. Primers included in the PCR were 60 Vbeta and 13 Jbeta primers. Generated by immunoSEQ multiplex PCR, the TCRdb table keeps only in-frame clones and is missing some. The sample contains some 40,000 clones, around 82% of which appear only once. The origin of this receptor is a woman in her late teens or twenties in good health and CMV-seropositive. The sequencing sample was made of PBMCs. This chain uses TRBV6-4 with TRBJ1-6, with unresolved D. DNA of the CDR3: TGTGCCAGCAGTGACGGAGGCAGCGGTAATTCACCCCTCCACTTT. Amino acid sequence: CASSDGGSGNSPLHF.